Given below is one T cell receptor beta chain in context. What antigen it recognizes has not been identified. Nothing much larger sits one base from this clone, and base qualities are not available. The High Capacity cDNA Reverse Transcription Kit was used to reverse transcribe all of the isolated RNA, meaning that expressed TCRB transcripts were what got sequenced. Deep immunoSEQ sequencing was applied to naive, central memory and regulatory T cell samples, giving an average of around 3.8 million total reads per sample. Sorted cells were lysed in RLT buffer, and RNA was extracted using DNase-treated RNeasy Micro or Mini kits according to cell number. To prevent cross-contamination, every cell subset was processed on its own, while patient and healthy donor samples were processed together. The immunoSEQ multiplex PCR was used to amplify TCRB sequences from cDNA, yielding 87-bp fragments that span the CDR3 region. Amplicons were sequenced on the Illumina HiSeq platform. As for how the authors treated the data: Synthetic template baselines were used to correct PCR bias computationally, reads within Hamming distance 2 were collapsed, and singletons that could not be merged were discarded. Reads were aligned to IMGT to assign V, D and J genes, CDR3 length, and insertions or deletions at six rearrangement sites. Within each subset, clonotype counts were normalized to sorted cell number, and only after that were true diversity and Gini coefficients computed with the tcR R package. The overlap coefficient, calculated on TCRB nucleotide sequences, was used to measure repertoire sharing. As a proxy for the pre-selection repertoire, out-of-frame TCRB sequences from naive cells were analyzed. TCRdb stores this immuneACCESS table with in-frame sequences only. Part of the clones is absent; in the studies checked, under half of the shortfall reflects unresolved V genes, and no reason is known for the rest. Clonal size and the V and J genes are those of that table, whereas D and trimming came from the DNA. This sample is represented by some 290,000 clones; around 15% of them were singletons. The top ten hold 0.017% of the sample.

Germline trimming amounts to 4 bases on V and 6 bases on J, with 8 as the count of junction bases outside the gene matches. Its CDR3 holds 14 amino acids, cysteine through phenylalanine. Just CDR3 DNA is preserved here, 42 bases in frame from base 1. The germline V gene gives CDR1 as MGHDK and CDR2 as SYGVNS. The sample belongs to a study of beta chain features in type 1 diabetes (dated by TCRdb to between 2018 and 2020). In terms of the full investigation: Mean age, gender distribution, total cell number and subset yield were not different between patients and healthy donors. Across all samples, around 99 million sorted cells were examined, and cell number per subset correlated strongly with RNA yield. In the study, TCRB repertoires of sorted circulating CD4+ T cell subsets from recently diagnosed type 1 diabetes patients were compared with those of matched healthy donors. Whereas all 30 or so donors provided naive and central memory subsets, regulatory and stem cell-like memory subsets were isolated from just 8 patients and about 8 healthy donors.

A single peripheral blood draw of about 116 mL on average was collected from each donor into heparinised tubes. A BD FACSAria II and a panel including CD45RO, CCR7, CD25, CD127, CD95 and CD27 were used to sort naive, central memory, regulatory and stem cell-like memory CD4+ T cells. Every sorted population had a purity above 95%. Right away, PBMCs were isolated by Lymphoprep density gradient centrifugation and were stained directly, with no culture step. So that batch effects would be minimized, each experiment stained and sorted samples in pairs, pairing one healthy donor with one patient. The paper as a whole reports these results and caveats: At VDJ recombination sites, patients with type 1 diabetes made fewer insertions and deleted more nucleotides, a pattern implying thymic rearrangement abnormalities. A moderate but significant shortening of TCRB CDR3 length was observed in type 1 diabetes patients in all four CD4+ subsets. Shorter templates might have been favored by PCR, but patient and control samples were amplified and corrected together, so both groups would have been affected equally by any skew. Only small numbers of individuals were included in the HLA sub-analyses, which left unresolved whether HLA type had any influence on TCRB rearrangement. Naive, central memory and regulatory TCRB repertoires appeared to be more similar among patients than among healthy donors. Sequencing cDNA rather than genomic DNA could over-represent highly expressing activated cells, although activation and CD3 levels did not differ between groups.

The sample consisted of naive CD4+ T cells from blood. This specimen's cell subset or site label, per the study, means: true naive CD4+ T cells. The TCR sequence derives from a young man with type 1 diabetes. The rearrangement joined TRBV25-1 to TRBJ2-7; TRBD1 matches 8 bases in the middle. This receptor carries the CDR3 CASSVTGQAGEQYF. In nucleotides, the sequence is TGTGCCAGCAGTGTGACGGGACAGGCTGGCGAGCAGTACTTC.